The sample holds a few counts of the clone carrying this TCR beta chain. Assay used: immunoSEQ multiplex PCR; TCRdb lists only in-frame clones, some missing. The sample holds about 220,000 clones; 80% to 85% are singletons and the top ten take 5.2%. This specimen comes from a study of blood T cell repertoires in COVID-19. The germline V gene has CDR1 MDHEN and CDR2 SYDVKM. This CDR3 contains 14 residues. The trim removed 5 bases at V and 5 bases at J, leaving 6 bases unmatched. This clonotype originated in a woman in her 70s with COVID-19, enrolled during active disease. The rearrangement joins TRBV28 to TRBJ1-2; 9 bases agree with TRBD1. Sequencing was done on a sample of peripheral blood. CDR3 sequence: CASSPIDRGYGYTF. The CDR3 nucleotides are TGTGCCAGCAGTCCTATCGACAGGGGGTATGGCTACACCTTC.